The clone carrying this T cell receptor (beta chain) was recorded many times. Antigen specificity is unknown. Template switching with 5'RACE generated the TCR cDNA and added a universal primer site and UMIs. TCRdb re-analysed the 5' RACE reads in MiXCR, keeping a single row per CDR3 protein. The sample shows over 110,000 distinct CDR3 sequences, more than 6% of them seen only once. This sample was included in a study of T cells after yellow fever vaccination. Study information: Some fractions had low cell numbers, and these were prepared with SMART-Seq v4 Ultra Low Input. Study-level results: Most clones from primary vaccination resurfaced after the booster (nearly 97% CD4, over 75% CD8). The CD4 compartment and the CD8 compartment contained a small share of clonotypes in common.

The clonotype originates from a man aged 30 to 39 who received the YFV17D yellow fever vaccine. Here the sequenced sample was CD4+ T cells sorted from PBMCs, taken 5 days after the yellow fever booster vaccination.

CDR3 in amino acids: CASTLLWQGASSEQFF. The CDR3 DNA reads as TGTGCCAGCACCCTCCTCTGGCAGGGCGCTTCGAGTGAGCAGTTCTTC. The chain employs TRBV7-2 and TRBJ2-1; D might be TRBD1 (5 bases). V was pared by 7 bases and J by 9 bases, with 25 bases between. CDR1 is SGHTA and CDR2 is FQGNSA in the germline V gene. This CDR3 contains 16 residues.